The 17 T cell receptor beta chains below come from one sample, sequenced in a study of type 1 and type 2 diabetes patients. The PCR template was genomic DNA. Multiplex PCR with 30 forward and 13 reverse primers amplified the TCR beta CDR3. Via MiXCR, TCRdb re-called the multiplex PCR reads, giving one row per CDR3 protein. The sample includes approximately 260,000 distinct CDR3 sequences, more than 45% of them seen just once. Sequenced: peripheral blood mononuclear cells (PBMCs). All receptors come from a man aged 18 to 35 with type 2 diabetes.

This clonotype was detected only a few times. The CDR3 nucleotides read TGTGCCAGCAGCCCTGACAGGGGGCGGGGGCAGTACTTC. Translated, it gives CASSPDRGRGQYF. The rearrangement uses TRBV14 and TRBJ2-7; 10 positions agree with TRBD1. CDR3 length: 13 amino acids. Unmatched junction bases numbered 6, after V lost 4 bases and J lost 9 bases. Germline CDR1 is SGHDN and CDR2 is FVKESK.

This sequence joins TRBV7-2 and TRBJ1-6; D is perhaps TRBD1 (5 bases). Between the trimmed V and J ends, which lost 2 bases and 7 bases, there was a span of 18 bases. Germline V gene lookup returns CDR1 SGHTA and CDR2 FQGNSA. CDR3 size: 17 residues. CDR3 DNA sequence: TGTGCCAGCAGCTTAATTAGGAGGAACAGGTCAAATTCACCCCTCCACTTT. Its protein product is CASSLIRRNRSNSPLHF.

The rearrangement uses TRBV19 and TRBJ2-7; 10 positions agree with TRBD1. The CDR3 runs 16 residues. Germline V lookup: CDR1 LNHDA, CDR2 SQIVND (reference sequence). V was clipped by 4 bases and J by 6 bases; unmatched bases: 12. The CDR3 loop reads CASSSVRTGGVGEQYF. DNA of the CDR3: TGTGCCAGTAGTAGTGTGCGGACAGGGGGAGTCGGCGAGCAGTACTTC.

The chain joins TRBV19 to TRBJ2-2; the D gene is possibly TRBD1 (6 bases). The CDR3 consists of 15 residues. Germline V CDR1 and CDR2: LNHDA, SQIVND (reference sequence). Trimming cost V 6 bases and J 5 bases, with 16 bases left between them. The DNA for the CDR3 is TGTGCCAGTAGGCGACCGGGACACGAAACCGGGGAGCTGTTTTTT. Its translation is CASRRPGHETGELFF.

The chain uses TRBV28 and TRBJ2-3; D assignment may be TRBD1 or TRBD2 (5 bases each). The CDR3 has 14 amino acids. Trimming took 8 bases from V and 0 from J, leaving 12 bases between them. CDR1 is MDHEN, CDR2 SYDVKM, per germline. CDR3 residues: CASGRGVSTDTQYF. Here the CDR3 DNA reads TGTGCCAGCGGCCGGGGCGTTAGCACAGATACGCAGTATTTT. Looking up the rest from reference TRBV28 and TRBJ2-3 gives the full variable domain: DVKVTQSSRYLVKRTGEKVFLECVQDMDHENMFWYRQDPGLGLRLIYFSYDVKMKEKGDIPEGYSVSREKKERFSLILESASTNQTSMYLCASGRGVSTDTQYFGPGTRLTVL.

The rearrangement joins TRBV6-5 to TRBJ1-6; the D gene is possibly TRBD1 (6 bases). V shed 0 bases and J shed 0 bases, with 15 bases lying between them. The CDR3 has 19 residues. Germline assignment: CDR1 MNHEY and CDR2 SVGAGI. The CDR3 sequence is CASSYSVQGISSYNSPLHF. CDR3 DNA sequence: TGTGCCAGCAGTTACTCGGTACAGGGCATCAGCTCCTATAATTCACCCCTCCACTTT.

V and J are TRBV29-1 and TRBJ2-5; D gene uncertain. CDR1 is SQVTM, CDR2 ANQGSEA, per germline. V was shortened by 7 bases and J by 2 bases, with 11 bases between the two germline ends. CDR3 length: 12 amino acids. The CDR3 reads CSGRAKQETQYF. The CDR3 DNA follows: TGCAGCGGCCGGGCTAAACAAGAGACCCAGTACTTC.

J is TRBJ1-1 and V is TRBV14; 10 positions match TRBD1. The CDR3 is 17 residues long. Germline V lookup: CDR1 SGHDN, CDR2 FVKESK. V was pared by 2 bases and J by 7 bases, with 13 bases of the junction left unmatched. CDR3 residues: CASSQRDRGGRLNEAFF. The CDR3, as DNA: TGTGCCAGCAGCCAAAGGGACAGGGGAGGACGTCTTAATGAAGCTTTCTTT.

The chain uses TRBV19 and TRBJ1-6, with D tentatively TRBD1 (6 bases). CDR1 and CDR2 from the germline V gene are LNHDA and SQIVND (reference sequence). This CDR3 comprises 14 residues. Trimming shortened V by 6 bases and J by 4 bases, and 10 bases separated the two germline ends. CDR3 loop: CASRGGAYNSPLHF. In DNA form, the CDR3 reads TGTGCCAGTAGGGGGGGCGCTTATAATTCACCCCTCCACTTT.

This clonotype has a handful of counts. The rearrangement links TRBV7-2 to TRBJ1-4; D unresolved. The germline CDR1 and CDR2 sequences are SGHTA and FQGNSA. The CDR3 runs 14 residues. Between the trimmed V and J ends, which lost 4 bases and 8 bases, there was a span of 14 bases. The CDR3: CASSSNQNGEKLFF. In DNA form, the CDR3 reads TGTGCCAGCAGCTCCAACCAAAACGGGGAAAAACTGTTTTTT.

This clonotype was detected only a few times. V is TRBV19 and J is TRBJ2-2; D perhaps matches TRBD1 (5 bases). V was clipped by 7 bases and J by 3 bases, with 15 bases between them. Germline CDR1 reads LNHDA; CDR2 reads SQIVND (reference sequence). The length of the CDR3 is 15 residues. CDR3 sequence (DNA): TGTGCCAGTACGGTTTGGGGCTCGGACACCGGGGAGCTGTTTTTT. Translating gives CASTVWGSDTGELFF. The variable domain in full, completed from reference TRBV19 and TRBJ2-2, reads DGGITQSPKYLFRKEGQNVTLSCEQNLNHDAMYWYRQDPGQGLRLIYYSQIVNDFQKGDIAEGYSVSREKKESFPLTVTSAQKNPTAFYLCASTVWGSDTGELFFGEGSRLTVL.

Of note for this clonotype: At one of its ends the junction is not consistent with the germline gene, which may arise from a read error. The rearrangement joins TRBV11-3 to TRBJ2-2, with D perhaps TRBD2 (6 bases). CDR1 and CDR2 from the germline V gene are SGHNT and YENEEA. This CDR3 has 17 amino acids. CDR3 bases: TGTGCCAGCAGCTTAGATTGGGGAGGCTTCACGACGGGGGAGCCGTTTTTT. It yields the protein CASSLDWGGFTTGEPFF.

With respect to this clonotype: One end of the junction varies from germline; a read error may be responsible. This chain links TRBV19 with TRBJ2-1, with D perhaps matching TRBD1 or TRBD2 (5 bases each). CDR1 and CDR2 (germline): LNHDA, SQIVND (reference sequence). The CDR3 loop spans 16 amino acids. In DNA, the CDR3 is TGTGCCAGTAGTATTGGGTCGGGGCGGCGCTACACTGAGCAGTTCTTC. Protein sequence: CASSIGSGRRYTEQFF.

This sequence joins TRBV6-4 and TRBJ2-1; TRBD2 matches 10 bases. J was trimmed by 4 bases and V by 6 bases; bases with no gene match: 6. Germline CDR1 is MRHNA and CDR2 is SNTAGT. The CDR3 runs 15 residues. The chain's CDR3 is CASSAGTSDYNEQFF. The CDR3 nucleotides are TGTGCCAGCAGCGCCGGGACTAGCGATTACAATGAGCAGTTCTTC.

The chain is built from TRBV12-3 or TRBV12-4 and TRBJ2-3; 11 bases line up with TRBD2. Losses at the gene ends were 7 bases for V and 7 bases for J; bases not matched to a gene: 16. The CDR3 contains 17 residues. The CDR3 is CASTAGLADTTPHTQYF. The DNA of the CDR3 is TGTGCCAGCACCGCGGGACTAGCGGACACCACCCCCCATACGCAGTATTTT.

The sample holds a few counts of this clonotype. CDR3 loop: CASSFGQETQYF. The CDR3 coding sequence is TGTGCCAGCAGTTTCGGACAAGAGACCCAGTACTTC. J is TRBJ2-5 and V is TRBV12-3 or TRBV12-4; D gene unclear. The CDR3 has 12 amino acids. The ends were cut back, 3 bases at V and 2 bases at J, with 4 bases in the middle.

The rearrangement links TRBV7-2 to TRBJ1-1, with unresolved D. V lost 5 bases to trimming and J lost 0 bases, with 22 bases between them. This CDR3 has 18 residues. Per germline, CDR1 SGHTA and CDR2 FQGNSA. CDR3 amino acids: CASSANSPGPKMNTEAFF. The CDR3 coding sequence is TGTGCCAGCAGCGCAAATTCGCCGGGCCCAAAAATGAACACTGAAGCTTTCTTT.